The source of this TCR beta chain is a study of cytomegalovirus exposure and HLA in healthy donors. Turning to the study itself: The study's early data release held around 85 million unique TCRs from HLA-typed donors.

Nominally healthy donors provided the samples, though records likely missed some immune exposures. Only a few counts were recorded for this clone. Its cognate antigen is unknown. Germline V gene lookup returns CDR1 GTSNPN and CDR2 SVGIG (reference sequence). CDR3 size: 17 residues. Trimming removed 1 base from V and 3 bases from J, with 19 bases in between. Study-wide points: DRB1 showed the most TCR associations and HLA-C the fewest in a later analysis, as rates varied by HLA locus. Of the V segments, some could not be distinguished, including TRBV6-2 and TRBV6-3, and were excluded.

With 60 Vbeta and 13 Jbeta primers, the PCR was carried out. The assay was immunoSEQ multiplex PCR, and TCRdb's table has in-frame clones only and misses some. This table has some 95,000 clones, about 80% appearing once. The rearrangement joins TRBV30 to TRBJ1-5; no definite D call. Sequencing was done on a sample of PBMCs. This sequence was found in a man younger than 40 in good health and CMV-seronegative. DNA of the CDR3: TGTGCCTGGAGTGGAGGTAGTCCCGGGGTTTCCAATCAGCCCCAGCATTTT. Translation gives CAWSGGSPGVSNQPQHF.